This T cell receptor (beta chain) was identified in a study of control samples from healthy donors and cancer patients. Repertoires were generated with immunoSEQ multiplex PCR, while TCRdb's copy carries only in-frame clones and drops some. The sample has 100,000 to 150,000 clones, about 92% seen once. This clonotype was sampled from an elderly man with head and neck cancer. The source material was PBMCs.

The CDR3, as DNA: TGTGCCAGCGCCGGACAGAGCACAGATACGCAGTATTTT. Translating it yields CASAGQSTDTQYF. This chain uses TRBV5-6 with TRBJ2-3, with D possibly being TRBD1 (6 bases). Trimming took 7 bases from V and 0 from J, leaving 9 bases between them. The CDR3 totals 13 residues. The V gene's germline CDR1 is SGHDT and CDR2 YYEEEE.